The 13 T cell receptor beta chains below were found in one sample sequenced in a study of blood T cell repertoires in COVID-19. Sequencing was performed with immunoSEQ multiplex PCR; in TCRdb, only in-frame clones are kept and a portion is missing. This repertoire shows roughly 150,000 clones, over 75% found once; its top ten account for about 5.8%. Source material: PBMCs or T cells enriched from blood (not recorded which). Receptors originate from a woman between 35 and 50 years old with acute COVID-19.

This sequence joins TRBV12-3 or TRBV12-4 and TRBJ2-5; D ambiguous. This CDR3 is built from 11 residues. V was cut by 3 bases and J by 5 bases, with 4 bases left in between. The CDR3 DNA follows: TGTGCCAGCAGTTTTCAGGAGACCCAGTACTTC. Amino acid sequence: CASSFQETQYF.

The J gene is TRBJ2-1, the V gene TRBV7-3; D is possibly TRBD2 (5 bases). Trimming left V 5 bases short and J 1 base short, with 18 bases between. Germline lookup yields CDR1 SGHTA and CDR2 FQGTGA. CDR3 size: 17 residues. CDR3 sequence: CASSQLPSPGSYNEQFF. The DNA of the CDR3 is TGTGCCAGCAGCCAACTCCCTAGCCCTGGGTCCTACAATGAGCAGTTCTTC. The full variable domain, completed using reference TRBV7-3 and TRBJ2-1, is GAGVSQTPSNKVTEKGKYVELRCDPISGHTALYWYRQSLGQGPEFLIYFQGTGAADDSGLPNDRFFAVRPEGSVSTLKIQRTERGDSAVYLCASSQLPSPGSYNEQFFGPGTRLTVL.

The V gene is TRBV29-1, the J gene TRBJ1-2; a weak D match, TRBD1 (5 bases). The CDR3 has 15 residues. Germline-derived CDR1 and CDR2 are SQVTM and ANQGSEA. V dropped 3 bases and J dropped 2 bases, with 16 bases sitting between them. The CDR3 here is CSVEVGAGSNYGYTF. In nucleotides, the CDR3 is TGCAGCGTTGAGGTAGGGGCAGGGTCGAACTATGGCTACACCTTC.

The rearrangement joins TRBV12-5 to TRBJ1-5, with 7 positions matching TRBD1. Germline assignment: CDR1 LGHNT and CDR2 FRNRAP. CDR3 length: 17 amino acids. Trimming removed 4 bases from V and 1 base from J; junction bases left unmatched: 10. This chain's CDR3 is CASGSWIQQGSNQPQHF. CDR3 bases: TGTGCTAGTGGTTCCTGGATTCAACAGGGGAGCAATCAGCCCCAGCATTTT.

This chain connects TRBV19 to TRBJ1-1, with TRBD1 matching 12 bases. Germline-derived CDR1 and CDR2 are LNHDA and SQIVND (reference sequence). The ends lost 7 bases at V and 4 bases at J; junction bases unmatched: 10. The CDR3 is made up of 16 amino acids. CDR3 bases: TGTGCCAGTATCTGGGACAGGGGGCAACGGGGCACTGAAGCTTTCTTT. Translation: CASIWDRGQRGTEAFF.

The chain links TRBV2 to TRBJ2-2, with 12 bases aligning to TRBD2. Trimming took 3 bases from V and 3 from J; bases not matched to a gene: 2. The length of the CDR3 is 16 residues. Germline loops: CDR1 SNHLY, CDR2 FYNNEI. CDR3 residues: CASSEGLAGYTGELFF. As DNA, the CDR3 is TGTGCCAGCAGTGAGGGACTAGCGGGTTACACCGGGGAGCTGTTTTTT.

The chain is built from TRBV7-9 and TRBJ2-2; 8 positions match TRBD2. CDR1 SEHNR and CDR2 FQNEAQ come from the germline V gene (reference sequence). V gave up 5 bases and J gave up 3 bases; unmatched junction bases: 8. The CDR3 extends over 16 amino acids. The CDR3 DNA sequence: TGTGCCAGCAGCCCCCGGATTAGCGGGGACACCGGGGAGCTGTTTTTT. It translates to CASSPRISGDTGELFF.

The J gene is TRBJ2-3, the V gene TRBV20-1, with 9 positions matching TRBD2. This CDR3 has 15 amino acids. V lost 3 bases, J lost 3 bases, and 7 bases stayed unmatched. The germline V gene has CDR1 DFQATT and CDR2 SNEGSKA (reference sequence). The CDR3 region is CSASSPSGVTDTQYF. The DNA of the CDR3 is TGCAGTGCTAGTTCCCCTAGCGGGGTAACAGATACGCAGTATTTT.

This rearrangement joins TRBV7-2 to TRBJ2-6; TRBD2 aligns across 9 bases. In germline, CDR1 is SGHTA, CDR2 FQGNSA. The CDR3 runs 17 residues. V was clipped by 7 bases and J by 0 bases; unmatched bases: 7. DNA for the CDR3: TGTGCCAGCACCCCCTTAGCGGGAGCCTCTGGGGCCAACGTCCTGACTTTC. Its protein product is CASTPLAGASGANVLTF.

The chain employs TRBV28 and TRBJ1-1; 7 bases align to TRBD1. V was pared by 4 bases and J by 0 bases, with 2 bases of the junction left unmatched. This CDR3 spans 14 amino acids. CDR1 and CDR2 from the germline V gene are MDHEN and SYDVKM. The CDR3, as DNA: TGTGCCAGCAGTTCGACAGGGTTGAACACTGAAGCTTTCTTT. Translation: CASSSTGLNTEAFF. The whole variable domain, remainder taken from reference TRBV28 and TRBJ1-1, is DVKVTQSSRYLVKRTGEKVFLECVQDMDHENMFWYRQDPGLGLRLIYFSYDVKMKEKGDIPEGYSVSREKKERFSLILESASTNQTSMYLCASSSTGLNTEAFFGQGTRLTVV.

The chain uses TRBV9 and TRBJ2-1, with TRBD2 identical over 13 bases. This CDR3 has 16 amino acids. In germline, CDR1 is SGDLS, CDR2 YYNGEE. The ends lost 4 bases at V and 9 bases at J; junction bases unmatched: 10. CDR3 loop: CASSPGLAGRQGEQFF. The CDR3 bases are TGTGCCAGCAGCCCGGGACTAGCGGGGAGGCAGGGTGAGCAGTTCTTC.

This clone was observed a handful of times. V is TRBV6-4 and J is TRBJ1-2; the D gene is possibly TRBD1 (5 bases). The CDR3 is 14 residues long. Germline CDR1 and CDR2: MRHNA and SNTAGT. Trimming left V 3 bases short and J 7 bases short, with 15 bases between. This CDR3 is CASSDRVGAGGYTF. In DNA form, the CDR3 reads TGTGCCAGCAGTGATCGCGTAGGGGCCGGTGGCTACACCTTC.

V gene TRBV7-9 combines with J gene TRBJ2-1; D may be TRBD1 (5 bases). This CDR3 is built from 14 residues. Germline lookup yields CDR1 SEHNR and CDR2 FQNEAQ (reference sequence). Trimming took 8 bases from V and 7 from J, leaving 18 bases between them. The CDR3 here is CASGLQGALNEQFF. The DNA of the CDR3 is TGTGCCAGCGGATTGCAGGGTGCCCTAAATGAGCAGTTCTTC.